This T cell receptor (beta chain) derives from a study of blood T cells in healthy people across ages. The table lists this clonotype with a few counts. V was clipped by 6 bases and J by 3 bases; unmatched bases: 9. Germline V CDR1 and CDR2: DFQATT, SNEGSKA (reference sequence). This CDR3 spans 16 amino acids. Then a second PCR, running roughly 7 to 11 cycles, was carried out with a sample-barcoded 5' primer and a J-beta primer mix. TCRdb redid the calling of the 5' RACE reads with MiXCR, one entry per CDR3 protein. This repertoire shows 650,000 to 950,000 distinct CDR3 sequences, approximately 48% found once; its top ten account for about a fifth.

The sequence was obtained from a man between 60 and 75 years old in good health. This chain uses TRBV20-1 with TRBJ2-5; 14 bases align to TRBD2. Sequenced material: blood. The CDR3 loop reads CSATKGLAGAKETQYF. As DNA, the CDR3 is TGCAGTGCCACTAAGGGACTAGCGGGGGCCAAAGAGACCCAGTACTTC.